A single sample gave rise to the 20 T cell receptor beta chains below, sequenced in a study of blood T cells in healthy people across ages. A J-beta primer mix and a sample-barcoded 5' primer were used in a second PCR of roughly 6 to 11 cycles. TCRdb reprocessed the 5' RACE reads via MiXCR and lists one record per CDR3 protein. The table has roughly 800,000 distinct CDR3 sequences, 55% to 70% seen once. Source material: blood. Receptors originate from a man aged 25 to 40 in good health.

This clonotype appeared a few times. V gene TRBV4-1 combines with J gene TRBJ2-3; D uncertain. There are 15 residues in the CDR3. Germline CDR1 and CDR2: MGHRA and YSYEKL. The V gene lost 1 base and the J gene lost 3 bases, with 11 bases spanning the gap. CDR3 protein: CASSQVLVGTDTQYF. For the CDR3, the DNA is TGCGCCAGCAGCCAAGTTCTTGTTGGAACAGATACGCAGTATTTT.

The chain's CDR3 is CSAYEETQFF. In DNA form, the CDR3 reads TGCAGTGCATATGAAGAGACCCAGTTCTTC. This chain joins TRBV20-1 and TRBJ2-5, with D uncertain. The J call is uncertain, as TRBJ2-1 better fits the DNA end. CDR1 and CDR2 (germline): DFQATT, SNEGSKA (reference sequence). The CDR3 runs to 10 residues.

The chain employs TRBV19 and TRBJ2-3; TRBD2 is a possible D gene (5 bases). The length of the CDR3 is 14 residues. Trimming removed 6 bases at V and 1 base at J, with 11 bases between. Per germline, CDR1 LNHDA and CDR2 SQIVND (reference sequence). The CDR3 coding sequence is TGTGCCAGTAGAAGAGCGGACCGCACAGATACGCAGTATTTT. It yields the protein CASRRADRTDTQYF.

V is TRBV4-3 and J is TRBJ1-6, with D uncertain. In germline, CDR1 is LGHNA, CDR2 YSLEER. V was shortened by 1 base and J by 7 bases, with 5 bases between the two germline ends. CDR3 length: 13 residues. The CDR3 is CASSQGRNSPLHF. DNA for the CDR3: TGCGCCAGCAGCCAAGGCAGAAATTCACCCCTCCACTTT.

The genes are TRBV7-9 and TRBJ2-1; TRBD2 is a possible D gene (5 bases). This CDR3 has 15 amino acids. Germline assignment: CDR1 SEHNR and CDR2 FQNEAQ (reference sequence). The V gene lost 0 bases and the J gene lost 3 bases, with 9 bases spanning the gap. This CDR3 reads CASSLAPGIYNEQFF. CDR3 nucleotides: TGTGCCAGCAGCTTAGCGCCGGGGATCTACAATGAGCAGTTCTTC.

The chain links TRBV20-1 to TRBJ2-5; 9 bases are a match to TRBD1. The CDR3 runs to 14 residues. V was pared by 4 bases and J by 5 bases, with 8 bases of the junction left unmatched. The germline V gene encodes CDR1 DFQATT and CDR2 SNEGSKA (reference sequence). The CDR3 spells CSAILDRGSETQYF. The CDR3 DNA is TGCAGTGCTATTTTGGACAGGGGTTCGGAGACCCAGTACTTC.

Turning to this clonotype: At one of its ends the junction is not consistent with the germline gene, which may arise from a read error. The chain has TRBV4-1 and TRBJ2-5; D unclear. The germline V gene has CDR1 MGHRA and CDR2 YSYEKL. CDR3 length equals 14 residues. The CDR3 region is CASGQDRWEETQYF. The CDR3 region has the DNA TGCGCCAGCGGCCAAGATCGGTGGGAAGAGACCCAGTACTTC.

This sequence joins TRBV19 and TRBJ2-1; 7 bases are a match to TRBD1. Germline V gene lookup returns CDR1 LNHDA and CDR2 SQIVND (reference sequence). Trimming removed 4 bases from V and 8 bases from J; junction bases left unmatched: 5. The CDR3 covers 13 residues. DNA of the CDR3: TGTGCCAGTAGTACCACACAGGGGTATGAGCAGTTCTTC. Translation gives CASSTTQGYEQFF.

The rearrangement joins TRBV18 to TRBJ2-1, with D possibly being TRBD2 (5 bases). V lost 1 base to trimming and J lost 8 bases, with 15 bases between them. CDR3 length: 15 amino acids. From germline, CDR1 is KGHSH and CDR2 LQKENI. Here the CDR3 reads CASSPLGGSTYEQFF. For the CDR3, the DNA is TGTGCCAGCTCACCACTCGGCGGGTCTACTTATGAGCAGTTCTTC.

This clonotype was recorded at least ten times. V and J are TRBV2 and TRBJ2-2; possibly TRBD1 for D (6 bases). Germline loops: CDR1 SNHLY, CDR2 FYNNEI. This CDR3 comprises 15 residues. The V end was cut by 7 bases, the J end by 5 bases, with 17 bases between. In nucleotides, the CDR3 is TGTGCCAGCAAGGAAACCTTGGACAGTACCGGGGAGCTGTTTTTT. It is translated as CASKETLDSTGELFF. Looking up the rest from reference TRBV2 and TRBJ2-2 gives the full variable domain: EPEVTQTPSHQVTQMGQEVILRCVPISNHLYFYWYRQILGQKVEFLVSFYNNEISEKSEIFDDQFSVERPDGSNFTLKIRSTKLEDSAMYFCASKETLDSTGELFFGEGSRLTVL.

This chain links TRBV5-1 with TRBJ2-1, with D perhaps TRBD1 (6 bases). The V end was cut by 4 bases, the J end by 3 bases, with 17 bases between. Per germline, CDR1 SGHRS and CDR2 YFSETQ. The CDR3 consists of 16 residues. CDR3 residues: CASSAIPGVVYNEQFF. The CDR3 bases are TGCGCCAGCAGCGCAATTCCAGGGGTCGTCTACAATGAGCAGTTCTTC.

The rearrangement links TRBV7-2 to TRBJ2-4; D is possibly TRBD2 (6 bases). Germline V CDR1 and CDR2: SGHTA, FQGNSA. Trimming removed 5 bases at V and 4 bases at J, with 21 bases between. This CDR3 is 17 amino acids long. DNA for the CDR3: TGTGCCAGCAGCCGGGCCTTTGGGGGGACCGAGAAAAACATTCAGTACTTC. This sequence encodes CASSRAFGGTEKNIQYF.

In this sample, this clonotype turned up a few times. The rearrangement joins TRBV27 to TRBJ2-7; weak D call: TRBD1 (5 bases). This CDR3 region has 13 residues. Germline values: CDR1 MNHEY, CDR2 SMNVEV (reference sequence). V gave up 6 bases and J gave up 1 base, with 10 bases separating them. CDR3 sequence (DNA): TGTGCCAGCAGCCCTCGACAGTCCTACGAGCAGTACTTC. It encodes CASSPRQSYEQYF.

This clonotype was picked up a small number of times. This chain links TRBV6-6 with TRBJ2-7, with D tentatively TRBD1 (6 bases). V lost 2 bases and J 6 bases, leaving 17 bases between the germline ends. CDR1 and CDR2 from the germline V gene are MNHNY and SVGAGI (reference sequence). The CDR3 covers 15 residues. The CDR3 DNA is TGTGCCAGCAGTTACACTCGGGACATCAGGGGCGAGCAGTACTTC. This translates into CASSYTRDIRGEQYF.

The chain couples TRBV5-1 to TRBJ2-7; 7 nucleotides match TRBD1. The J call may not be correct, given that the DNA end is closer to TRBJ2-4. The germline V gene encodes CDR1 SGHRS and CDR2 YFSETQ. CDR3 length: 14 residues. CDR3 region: CASSLDRGENIQYF. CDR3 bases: TGCGCCAGCAGCTTGGACAGGGGAGAGAACATTCAGTACTTC.

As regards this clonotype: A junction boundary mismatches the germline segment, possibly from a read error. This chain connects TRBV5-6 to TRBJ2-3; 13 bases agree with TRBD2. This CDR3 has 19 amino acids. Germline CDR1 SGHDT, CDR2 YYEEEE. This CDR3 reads CASSRRTSGRKVHTDTRYF. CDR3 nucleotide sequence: TGTGCCAGCAGCCGGAGGACTAGCGGGAGAAAGGTCCACACAGATACGCGGTATTTT.

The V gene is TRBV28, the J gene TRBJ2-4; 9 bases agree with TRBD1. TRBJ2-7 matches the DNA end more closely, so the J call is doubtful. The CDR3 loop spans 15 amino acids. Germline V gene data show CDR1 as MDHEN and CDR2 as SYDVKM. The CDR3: CASSLWDRGGYEQYF. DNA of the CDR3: TGTGCCAGCAGTTTATGGGACAGGGGAGGGTACGAGCAGTACTTC.

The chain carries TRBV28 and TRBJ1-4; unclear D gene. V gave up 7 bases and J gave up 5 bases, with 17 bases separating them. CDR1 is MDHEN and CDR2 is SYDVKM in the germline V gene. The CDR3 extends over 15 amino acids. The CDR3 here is CASISGGKLNEKLFF. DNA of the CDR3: TGTGCCAGCATCTCCGGCGGAAAATTAAATGAAAAACTGTTTTTT.

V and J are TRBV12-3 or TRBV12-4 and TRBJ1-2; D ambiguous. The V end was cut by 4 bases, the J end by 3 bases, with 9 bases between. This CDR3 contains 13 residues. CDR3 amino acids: CASSSGYYYGYTF. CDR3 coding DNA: TGTGCCAGCAGTTCCGGATACTACTATGGCTACACCTTC.

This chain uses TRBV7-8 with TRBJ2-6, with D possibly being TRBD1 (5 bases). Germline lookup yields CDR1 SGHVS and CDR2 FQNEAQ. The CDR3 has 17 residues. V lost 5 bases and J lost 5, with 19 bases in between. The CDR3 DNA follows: TGTGCCAGCAGCCCCACAGGAGAGTCTGTTCGGGCCAACGTCCTGACTTTC. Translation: CASSPTGESVRANVLTF.